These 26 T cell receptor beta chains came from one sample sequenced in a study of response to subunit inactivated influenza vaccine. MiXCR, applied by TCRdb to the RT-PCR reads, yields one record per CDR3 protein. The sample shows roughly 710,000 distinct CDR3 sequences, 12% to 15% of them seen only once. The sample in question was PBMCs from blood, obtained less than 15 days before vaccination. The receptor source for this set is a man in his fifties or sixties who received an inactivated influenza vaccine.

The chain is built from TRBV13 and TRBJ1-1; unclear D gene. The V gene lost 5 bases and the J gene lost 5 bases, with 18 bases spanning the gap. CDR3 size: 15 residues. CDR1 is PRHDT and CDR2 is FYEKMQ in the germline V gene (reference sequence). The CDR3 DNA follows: TGTGCCAGCAGCCCTCGTGAACGCAGTGGGACTGAAGCTTTCTTT. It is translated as CASSPRERSGTEAFF.

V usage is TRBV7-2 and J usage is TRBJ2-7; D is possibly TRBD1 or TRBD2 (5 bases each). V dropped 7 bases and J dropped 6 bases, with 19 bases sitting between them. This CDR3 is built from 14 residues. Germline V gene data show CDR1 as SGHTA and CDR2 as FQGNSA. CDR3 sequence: CASNTDGLGGEQYF. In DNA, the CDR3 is TGTGCCAGCAACACGGACGGCCTTGGGGGCGAGCAGTACTTC.

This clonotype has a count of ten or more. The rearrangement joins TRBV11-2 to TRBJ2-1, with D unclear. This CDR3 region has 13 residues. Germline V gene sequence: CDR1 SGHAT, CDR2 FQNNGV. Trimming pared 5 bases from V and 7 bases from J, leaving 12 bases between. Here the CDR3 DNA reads TGTGCCAGCAGCCCCCTTGGCGGAAATGAGCAGTTCTTC. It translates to CASSPLGGNEQFF.

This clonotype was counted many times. The CDR3 protein is CASRPGYSNQPQHF. Written as DNA, the CDR3 is TGCGCCAGCAGGCCGGGATATAGCAATCAGCCCCAGCATTTT. V usage is TRBV10-2 and J usage is TRBJ1-5, with unresolved D. The germline V gene encodes CDR1 WSHSY and CDR2 SAAADI. V was clipped by 6 bases and J by 0 bases, with 9 bases between them. The CDR3 has 14 residues.

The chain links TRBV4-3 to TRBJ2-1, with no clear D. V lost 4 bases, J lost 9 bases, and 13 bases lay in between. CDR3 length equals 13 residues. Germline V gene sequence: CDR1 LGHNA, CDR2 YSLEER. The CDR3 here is CASSPHKGGEQFF. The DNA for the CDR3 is TGCGCCAGCAGCCCACACAAGGGCGGTGAGCAGTTCTTC.

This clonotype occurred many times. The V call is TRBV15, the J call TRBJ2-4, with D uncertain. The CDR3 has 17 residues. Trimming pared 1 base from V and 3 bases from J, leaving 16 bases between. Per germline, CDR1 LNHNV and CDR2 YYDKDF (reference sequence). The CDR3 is CATSRGRLKVGKNIQYF. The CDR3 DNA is TGTGCCACCAGCAGAGGAAGACTGAAAGTCGGCAAAAACATTCAGTACTTC.

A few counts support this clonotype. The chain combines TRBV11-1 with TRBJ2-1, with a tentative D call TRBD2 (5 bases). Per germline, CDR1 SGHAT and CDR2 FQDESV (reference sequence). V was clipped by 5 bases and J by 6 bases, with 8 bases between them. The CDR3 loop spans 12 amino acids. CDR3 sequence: CASSRDLNEQFF. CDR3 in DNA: TGTGCCAGCAGCCGGGATCTCAATGAGCAGTTCTTC.

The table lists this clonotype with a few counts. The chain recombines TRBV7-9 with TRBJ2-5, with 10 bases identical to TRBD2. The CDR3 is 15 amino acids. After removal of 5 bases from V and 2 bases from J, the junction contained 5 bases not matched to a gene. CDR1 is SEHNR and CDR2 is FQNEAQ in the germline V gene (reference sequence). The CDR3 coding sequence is TGTGCCAGCAGCCCAACTAGCGGGATACAAGAGACCCAGTACTTC. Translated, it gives CASSPTSGIQETQYF.

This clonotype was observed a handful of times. CDR3 nucleotides: TGTGCCAGCAGTTTTAATCCTGACAGGGGCGCTGAAGCTTTCTTT. Translation: CASSFNPDRGAEAFF. The chain recombines TRBV6-5 with TRBJ1-1; TRBD1 agrees at 8 bases. Losses at the gene ends were 4 bases for V and 6 bases for J; bases not matched to a gene: 10. The CDR3 sequence is 15 residues long. Germline V gives CDR1 MNHEY, CDR2 SVGAGI.

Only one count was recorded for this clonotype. The CDR3 region is CASSFAGGSYNEQFF. The CDR3 coding sequence is TGTGCCAGCAGCTTTGCGGGAGGGTCCTACAATGAGCAGTTCTTC. This chain links TRBV5-6 with TRBJ2-1, with 9 bases identical to TRBD2. Germline V lookup: CDR1 SGHDT, CDR2 YYEEEE. V dropped 2 bases and J dropped 1; count of bases not matched to a gene: 1. CDR3 length: 15 residues.

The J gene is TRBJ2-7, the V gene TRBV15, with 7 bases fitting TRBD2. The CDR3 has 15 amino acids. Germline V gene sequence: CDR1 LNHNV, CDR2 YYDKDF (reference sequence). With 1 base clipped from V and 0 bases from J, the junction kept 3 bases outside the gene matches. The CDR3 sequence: CATSRVASGSYEQYF. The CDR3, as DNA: TGTGCCACCAGCAGAGTGGCTAGCGGCTCCTACGAGCAGTACTTC. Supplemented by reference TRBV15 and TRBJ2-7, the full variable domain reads DAMVIQNPRYQVTQFGKPVTLSCSQTLNHNVMYWYQQKSSQAPKLLFHYYDKDFNNEADTPDNFQSRRPNTSFCFLDIRSPGLGDTAMYLCATSRVASGSYEQYFGPGTRLTVT.

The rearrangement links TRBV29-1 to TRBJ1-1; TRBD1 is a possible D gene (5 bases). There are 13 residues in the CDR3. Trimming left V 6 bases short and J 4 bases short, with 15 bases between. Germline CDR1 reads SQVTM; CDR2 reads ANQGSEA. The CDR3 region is CSVGQGVVTEAFF. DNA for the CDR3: TGCAGCGTGGGTCAGGGTGTGGTCACTGAAGCTTTCTTT.

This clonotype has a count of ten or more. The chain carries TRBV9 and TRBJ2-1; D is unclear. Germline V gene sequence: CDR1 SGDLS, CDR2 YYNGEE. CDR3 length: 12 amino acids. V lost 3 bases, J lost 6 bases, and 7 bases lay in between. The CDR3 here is CASSAGVNEQFF. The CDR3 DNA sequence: TGTGCCAGCAGCGCCGGCGTCAATGAGCAGTTCTTC.

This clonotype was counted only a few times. CDR3 DNA sequence: TGTGCCAGCAGTTACTCCTACAGGGGTGCCTATGGCTACACCTTC. Protein product: CASSYSYRGAYGYTF. The rearrangement joins TRBV6-5 to TRBJ1-2, with TRBD1 matching over 7 bases. Germline-derived CDR1 and CDR2 are MNHEY and SVGAGI. The CDR3 is 15 residues long. V lost 0 bases, J lost 4 bases, and 5 bases stayed unmatched.

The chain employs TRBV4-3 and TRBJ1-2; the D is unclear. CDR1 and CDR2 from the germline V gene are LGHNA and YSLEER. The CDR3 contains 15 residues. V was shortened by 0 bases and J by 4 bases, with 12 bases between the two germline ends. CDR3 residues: CASSQDQAGSYGYTF. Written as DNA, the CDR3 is TGCGCCAGCAGCCAAGATCAAGCAGGTTCCTATGGCTACACCTTC.

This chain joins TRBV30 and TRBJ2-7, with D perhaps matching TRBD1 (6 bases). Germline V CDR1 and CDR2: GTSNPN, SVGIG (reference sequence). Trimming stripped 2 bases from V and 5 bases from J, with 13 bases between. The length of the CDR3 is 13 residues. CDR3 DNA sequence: TGTGCCTGGAGTCCCGGGACACAGGACGAGCAGTACTTC. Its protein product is CAWSPGTQDEQYF.

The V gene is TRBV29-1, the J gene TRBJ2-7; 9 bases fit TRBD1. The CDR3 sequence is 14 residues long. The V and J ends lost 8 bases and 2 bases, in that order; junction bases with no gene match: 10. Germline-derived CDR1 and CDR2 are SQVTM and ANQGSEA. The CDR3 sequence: CSTREGTGTYEQYF. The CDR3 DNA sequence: TGCAGCACCCGAGAGGGGACAGGGACCTACGAGCAGTACTTC.

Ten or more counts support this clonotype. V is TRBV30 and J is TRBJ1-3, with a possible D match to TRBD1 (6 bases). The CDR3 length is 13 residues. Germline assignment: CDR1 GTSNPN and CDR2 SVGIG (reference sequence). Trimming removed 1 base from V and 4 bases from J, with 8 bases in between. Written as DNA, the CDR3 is TGTGCCTGGAGTGGGACAGAGGGAAACACCATATATTTT. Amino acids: CAWSGTEGNTIYF. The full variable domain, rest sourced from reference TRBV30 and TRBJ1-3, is SQTIHQWPATLVQPVGSPLSLECTVEGTSNPNLYWYRQAAGRGLQLLFYSVGIGQISSEVPQNLSASRPQDRQFILSSKKLLLSDSGFYLCAWSGTEGNTIYFGEGSWLTVV.

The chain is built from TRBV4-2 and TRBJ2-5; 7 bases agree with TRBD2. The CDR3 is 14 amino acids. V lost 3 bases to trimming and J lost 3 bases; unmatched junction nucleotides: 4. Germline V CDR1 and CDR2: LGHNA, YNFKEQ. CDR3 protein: CASSQGGGKETQYF. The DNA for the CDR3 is TGTGCCAGCAGCCAGGGCGGGGGAAAAGAGACCCAGTACTTC.

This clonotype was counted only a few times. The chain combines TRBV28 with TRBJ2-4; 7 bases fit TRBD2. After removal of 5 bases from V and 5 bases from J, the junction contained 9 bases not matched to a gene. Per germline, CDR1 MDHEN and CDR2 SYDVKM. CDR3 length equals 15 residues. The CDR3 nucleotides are TGTGCCAGCAGTCTTTTTCTAGGGAGGGAAAACATTCAGTACTTC. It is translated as CASSLFLGRENIQYF.

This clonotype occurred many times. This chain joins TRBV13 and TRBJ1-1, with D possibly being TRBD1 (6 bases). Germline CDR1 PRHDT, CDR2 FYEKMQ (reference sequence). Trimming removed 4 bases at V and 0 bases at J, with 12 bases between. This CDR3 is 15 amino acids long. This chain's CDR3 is CASSYQGRMNTEAFF. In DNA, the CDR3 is TGTGCCAGCAGCTATCAGGGGCGCATGAACACTGAAGCTTTCTTT. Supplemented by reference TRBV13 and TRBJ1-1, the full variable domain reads AAGVIQSPRHLIKEKRETATLKCYPIPRHDTVYWYQQGPGQDPQFLISFYEKMQSDKGSIPDRFSAQQFSDYHSELNMSSLELGDSALYFCASSYQGRMNTEAFFGQGTRLTVV.

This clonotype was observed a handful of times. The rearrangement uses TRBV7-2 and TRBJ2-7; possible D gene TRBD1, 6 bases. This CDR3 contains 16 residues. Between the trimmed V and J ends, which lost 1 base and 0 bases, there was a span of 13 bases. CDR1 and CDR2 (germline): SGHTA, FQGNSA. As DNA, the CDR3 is TGTGCCAGCAGCTTAGTGGGACACATCCTCTCCTACGAGCAGTACTTC. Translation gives CASSLVGHILSYEQYF. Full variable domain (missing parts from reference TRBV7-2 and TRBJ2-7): GAGVSQSPSNKVTEKGKDVELRCDPISGHTALYWYRQSLGQGLEFLIYFQGNSAPDKSGLPSDRFSAERTGGSVSTLTIQRTQQEDSAVYLCASSLVGHILSYEQYFGPGTRLTVT.

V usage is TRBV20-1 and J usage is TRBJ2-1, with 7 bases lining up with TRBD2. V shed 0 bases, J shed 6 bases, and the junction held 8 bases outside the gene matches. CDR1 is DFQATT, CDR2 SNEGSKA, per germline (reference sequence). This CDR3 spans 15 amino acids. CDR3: CSARDGGTSVNEQFF. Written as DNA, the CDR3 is TGCAGTGCTAGAGATGGGGGTACTAGCGTCAATGAGCAGTTCTTC.

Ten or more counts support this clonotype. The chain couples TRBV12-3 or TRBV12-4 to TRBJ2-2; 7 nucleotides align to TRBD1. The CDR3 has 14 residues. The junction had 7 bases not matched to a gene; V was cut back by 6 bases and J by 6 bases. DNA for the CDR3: TGTGCCAGCAGCAGTAGACAGGGATCCGGGGAGCTGTTTTTT. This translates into CASSSRQGSGELFF.

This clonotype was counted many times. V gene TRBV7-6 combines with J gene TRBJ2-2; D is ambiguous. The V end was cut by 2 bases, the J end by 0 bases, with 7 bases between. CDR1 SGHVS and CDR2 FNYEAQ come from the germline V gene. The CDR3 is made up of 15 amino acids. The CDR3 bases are TGTGCCAGCAGCTTACGGAGAACGAACACCGGGGAGCTGTTTTTT. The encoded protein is CASSLRRTNTGELFF.

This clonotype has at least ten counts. The CDR3 protein is CATGGSWGTDTQYF. CDR3 nucleotides: TGTGCCACCGGAGGATCGTGGGGCACAGATACGCAGTATTTT. The J gene is TRBJ2-3, the V gene TRBV15, with D maybe TRBD2 (5 bases). The CDR3 loop spans 14 amino acids. Per the germline V gene, CDR1 is LNHNV and CDR2 is YYDKDF (reference sequence). V was pared by 8 bases and J by 1 base, with 13 bases between.